Below are 4 T cell receptor beta chains sequenced from a single sample in a study of blood T cell repertoires in COVID-19. The assay was immunoSEQ multiplex PCR, and TCRdb's table has in-frame clones only and misses some. The data contain approximately 180,000 clones, over 75% of them singletons. Sequencing used peripheral blood. These receptors were collected from a human donor with active or convalescent COVID-19. The donor label of this sample is uncertain.

In its sample, this clone was seen many times. The chain has TRBV3-1 (or the pseudogene TRBV3-2) and TRBJ1-2, with 7 bases lining up with TRBD1. Germline lookup yields CDR1 LGHDT and CDR2 YNNKEL (reference sequence). J was trimmed by 4 bases and V by 3 bases; bases with no gene match: 5. The CDR3 runs 14 residues. CDR3 amino acids: CASSQAGQSYGYTF. The CDR3 nucleotides read TGTGCCAGCAGCCAGGCGGGACAGAGCTATGGCTACACCTTC.

The chain combines TRBV28 with TRBJ2-7; D gene uncertain. Germline-derived CDR1 and CDR2 are MDHEN and SYDVKM. CDR3 length: 15 amino acids. The germline V and J ends were trimmed by 6 bases and 0 bases, with 15 bases remaining between them. CDR3 sequence (DNA): TGTGCCAGCAGAGCCGGCGGTGCCAGCTCCTACGAGCAGTACTTC. Translated: CASRAGGASSYEQYF.

The genes are TRBV12-5 and TRBJ1-5, with TRBD1 as a possible D gene (6 bases). The germline V gene encodes CDR1 LGHNT and CDR2 FRNRAP. V was pared by 1 base and J by 3 bases, with 7 bases between. The CDR3 consists of 14 residues. This chain's CDR3 is CASGLAGDNQPQHF. The CDR3, as DNA: TGTGCTAGTGGTTTGGCAGGGGACAATCAGCCCCAGCATTTT.

J is TRBJ1-2 and V is TRBV5-4, with a tentative D call TRBD1 (6 bases). From germline, CDR1 is SGHNT and CDR2 YYREEE (reference sequence). V gave up 4 bases and J gave up 5 bases, with 18 bases separating them. CDR3 size: 15 residues. The CDR3 reads CASSPSVGGFYGYTF. In DNA form, the CDR3 reads TGTGCCAGCAGCCCCTCTGTTGGGGGCTTTTATGGCTACACCTTC. Full variable domain (remainder filled in from reference TRBV5-4 and TRBJ1-2): ETGVTQSPTHLIKTRGQQVTLRCSSQSGHNTVSWYQQALGQGPQFIFQYYREEENGRGNFPPRFSGLQFPNYSSELNVNALELDDSALYLCASSPSVGGFYGYTFGSGTRLTVV.